This TCR beta chain emerged from a study of blood T cell repertoires in COVID-19. On the study more broadly: In each case, the material was cDNA or gDNA derived from T cells, B-cell-depleted T cells, or PBMCs.

The V gene lost 2 bases and the J gene lost 3 bases, with 11 bases spanning the gap. The CDR3 covers 15 residues. Germline CDR1 reads SGHTA; CDR2 reads FQGNSA. Researchers sorted participants into cohorts using their self-reported clinical history. Source study methods: The authors estimated nucleated cell counts from reference gene primer amplification. Using immunoSEQ multiplex PCR, the repertoire was profiled, and TCRdb retains in-frame clones only, with some absent. V, J and clone size were drawn from that table, and D and trimming were deduced from the DNA. The data show roughly 240,000 clones, with 85% seen just once and approximately 9% held by the top ten.

The receptor was derived from a woman aged 45-65 years with acute COVID-19. Material: PBMCs or T cells enriched from blood (not recorded which). The chain employs TRBV7-2 and TRBJ1-5; D might be TRBD1 (6 bases). The CDR3: CASSLIPGVNQPQHF. CDR3 sequence (DNA): TGTGCCAGCAGCTTAATACCAGGGGTCAATCAGCCCCAGCATTTT.